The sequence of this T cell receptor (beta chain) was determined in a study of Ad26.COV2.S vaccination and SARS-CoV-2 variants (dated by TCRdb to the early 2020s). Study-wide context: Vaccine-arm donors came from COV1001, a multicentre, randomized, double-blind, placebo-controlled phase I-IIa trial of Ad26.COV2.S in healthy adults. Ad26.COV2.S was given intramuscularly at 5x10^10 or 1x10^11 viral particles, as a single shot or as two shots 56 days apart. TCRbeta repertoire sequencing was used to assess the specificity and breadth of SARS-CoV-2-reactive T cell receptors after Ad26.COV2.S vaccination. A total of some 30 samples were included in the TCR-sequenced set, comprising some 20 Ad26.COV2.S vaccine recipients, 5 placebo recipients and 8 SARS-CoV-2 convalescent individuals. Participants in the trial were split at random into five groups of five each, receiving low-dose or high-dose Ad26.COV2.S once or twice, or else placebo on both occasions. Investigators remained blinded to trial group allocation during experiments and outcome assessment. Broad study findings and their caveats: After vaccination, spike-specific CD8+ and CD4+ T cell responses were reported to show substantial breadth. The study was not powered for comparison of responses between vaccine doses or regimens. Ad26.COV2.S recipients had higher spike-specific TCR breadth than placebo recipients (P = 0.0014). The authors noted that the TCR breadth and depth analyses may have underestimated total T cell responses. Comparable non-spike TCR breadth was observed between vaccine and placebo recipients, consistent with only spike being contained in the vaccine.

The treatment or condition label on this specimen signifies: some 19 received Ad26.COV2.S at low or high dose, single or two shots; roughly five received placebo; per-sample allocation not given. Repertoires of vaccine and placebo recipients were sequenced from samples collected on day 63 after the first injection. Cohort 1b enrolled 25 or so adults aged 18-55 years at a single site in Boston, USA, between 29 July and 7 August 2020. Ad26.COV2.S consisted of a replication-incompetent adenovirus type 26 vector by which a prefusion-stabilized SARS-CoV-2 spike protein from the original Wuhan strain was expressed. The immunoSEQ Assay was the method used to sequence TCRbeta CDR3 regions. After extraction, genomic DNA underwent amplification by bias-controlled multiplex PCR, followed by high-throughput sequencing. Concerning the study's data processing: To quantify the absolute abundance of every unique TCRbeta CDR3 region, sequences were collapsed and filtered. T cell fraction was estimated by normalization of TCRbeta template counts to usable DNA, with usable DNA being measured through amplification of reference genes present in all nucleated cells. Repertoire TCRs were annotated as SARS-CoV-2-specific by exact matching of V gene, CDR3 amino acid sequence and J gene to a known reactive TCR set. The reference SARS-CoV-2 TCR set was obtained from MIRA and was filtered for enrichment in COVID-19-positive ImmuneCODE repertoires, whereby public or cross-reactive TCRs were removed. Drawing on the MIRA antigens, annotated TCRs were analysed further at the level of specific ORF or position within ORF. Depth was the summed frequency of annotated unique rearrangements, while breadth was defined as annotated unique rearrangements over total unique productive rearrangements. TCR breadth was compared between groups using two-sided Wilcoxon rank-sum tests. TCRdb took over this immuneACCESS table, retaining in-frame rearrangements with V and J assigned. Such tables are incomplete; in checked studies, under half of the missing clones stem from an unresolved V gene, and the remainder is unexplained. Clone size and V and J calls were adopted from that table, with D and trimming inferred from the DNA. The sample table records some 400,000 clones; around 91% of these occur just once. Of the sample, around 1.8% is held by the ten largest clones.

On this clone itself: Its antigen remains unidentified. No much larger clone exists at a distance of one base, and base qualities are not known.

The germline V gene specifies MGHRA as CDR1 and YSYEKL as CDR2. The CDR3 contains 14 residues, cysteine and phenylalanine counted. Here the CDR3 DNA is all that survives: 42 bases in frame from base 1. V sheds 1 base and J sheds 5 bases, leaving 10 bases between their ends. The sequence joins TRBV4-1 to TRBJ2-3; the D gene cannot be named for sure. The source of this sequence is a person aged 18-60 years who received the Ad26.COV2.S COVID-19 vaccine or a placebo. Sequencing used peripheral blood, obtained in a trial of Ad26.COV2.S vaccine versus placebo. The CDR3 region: CASSQGTTEDTQYF. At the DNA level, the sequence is TGCGCCAGCAGCCAAGGGACGACCGAAGATACGCAGTATTTT.